This T cell receptor beta chain was recorded in a study of T cell repertoires in cytomegalovirus infection. The overall study: CMV epitopes, recently identified HLA-C-restricted and well-studied HLA-B-restricted, were used. CMV infection together with matching HLA type was indicated by public TCR beta signatures.

At least ten counts were recorded for this clonotype. Its antigen is currently unknown. Study-wide points: The ex vivo response was dominated by HLA-C-restricted CMV-specific TCR beta clonotypes. Frequencies of public TCR beta families were cumulated, and this identified carriers of CMV plus the relevant HLA.

Germline assignment: CDR1 SGHTA and CDR2 FQGNSA. V was pared by 1 base and J by 4 bases, with 7 bases of the junction left unmatched. This CDR3 region has 17 residues. TCRdb reprocessed the reads with MiXCR, giving one entry per CDR3 protein. The data contain around 95,000 distinct CDR3 sequences, 25% to 30% of them singletons. This chain links TRBV7-2 with TRBJ2-1, with 10 bases lining up with TRBD2. The sequencing used CD8+ T cells from cultured PBMCs, collected from culture after CMV antigen stimulation. This TCR was recovered from a human donor in good health (CMV status not recorded). Some clones in this sample may be carry-over from other donors' samples. CDR3 DNA sequence: TGTGCCAGCAGCTTAGGAGGCCTAGCGGGGGCTTACAATGAGCAGTTCTTC. The encoded protein is CASSLGGLAGAYNEQFF.